The T cell receptor (beta chain) described here comes from a study of regulatory T cells in long-lasting Graves disease. Construction of TCR beta libraries relied on iRepertoire HTBI primers and on Arm-PCR targeting CDR3 regions. MiXCR was run by TCRdb on the multiplex PCR reads, yielding one entry per CDR3 protein. This table has around 500,000 distinct CDR3 sequences, approximately 12% appearing once. Germline values: CDR1 MNHEY, CDR2 SMNVEV (reference sequence). This CDR3 is 13 amino acids long. V was clipped by 7 bases and J by 5 bases; unmatched bases: 2. In its sample, this clonotype was seen many times. Documented time point: newly diagnosed GD, antithyroid drugs for less than 3 months. Researchers made the TCR library from RNA that was extracted from PBMCs. A further study also used this sample, focusing on T cells in Graves' hyperthyroidism and ophthalmopathy. Turning to that study: HTBI primers were used for first-round RT-PCR of the TCR CDR3.

Sequenced material: peripheral blood mononuclear cells (PBMCs), taken at new diagnosis, from a patient treated with antithyroid drugs. The sequence was obtained from a woman aged 25 to 39 with Graves disease. The chain couples TRBV27 to TRBJ1-5; TRBD1 matches 10 bases. As DNA, the CDR3 is TGTGCCAGCAAGGGACAGGGGCATCAGCCCCAGCATTTT. Its protein product is CASKGQGHQPQHF.